This record looks at one TCR beta chain sequence and its context. Antigen unknown. The data were taken from a study of shared clonotypes between healthy human individuals. Study results and limitations: Sampling used blood alone; tissue repertoires probably differ. Clonotypes which were not shared had lower generation probabilities than clonotypes that all four donors shared.

Trimming removed 4 bases at V and 3 bases at J, with 11 bases between. Per the germline V gene, CDR1 is SGDLS and CDR2 is YYNGEE. This CDR3 is built from 15 residues. The study drew its donors from healthy HIV-negative adults without recent acute infections or vaccinations. Researchers partitioned CD4+ cells into CD45RA+ naive and CD45RA-negative memory subsets. Assay: immunoSEQ multiplex PCR; the TCRdb copy retains only in-frame clones and omits some. The sample shows a few million clones, more than 90% of them seen only once. The receptor comes from a man between 18 and 35 years old in good health. Sequenced: naive CD4+ T cells sorted from blood. Subset meaning: CD45RA+ positively selected. The chain carries TRBV9 and TRBJ1-6; D call uncertain. CDR3 sequence: CASSPPGDYNSPLHF. CDR3 coding DNA: TGTGCCAGCAGCCCCCCGGGCGACTATAATTCACCCCTCCACTTT.